The TCR beta chain described here comes from a study of vaccination effects on CD4 cells after COVID-19. Study-wide background: Of the BNT162b2 and mRNA-1273 vaccines, participants received two doses of one or the other. Study conclusions and caveats: Limitations: small convalescent group and missing early post-infection timepoints.

Measured with immunoSEQ multiplex PCR; TCRdb has only the in-frame clones, and not every one. The sample shows approximately 54,000 clones, roughly 76% of them seen only once. Trimming shortened V by 3 bases and J by 5 bases, and 16 bases separated the two germline ends. The CDR3 is 15 residues long. In the ViraFEST assay, antigen-specific CD4+ clonotypes were identified by expansion after peptide-pool stimulation. Following culture for approximately ten days, CD4+ T cells were isolated. Each vaccine recipient was nucleocapsid antibody negative and had no prior SARS-CoV-2 infection. Turning to this clone: Its antigen remains unknown.

The TCR comes from a human donor who received a COVID-19 vaccine. The sequences come from CD4+ T cells from PBMCs cultured with HCoV-229E spike peptides, collected before COVID-19 vaccination. The V and J genes are TRBV23-1 and TRBJ2-5, with no clear D. TRBV23-1 is marked as an open reading frame, function uncertain. The CDR3 sequence: CASSHPTQEGETQYF. CDR3 bases: TGCGCCAGCAGTCACCCGACCCAGGAAGGGGAGACCCAGTACTTC.